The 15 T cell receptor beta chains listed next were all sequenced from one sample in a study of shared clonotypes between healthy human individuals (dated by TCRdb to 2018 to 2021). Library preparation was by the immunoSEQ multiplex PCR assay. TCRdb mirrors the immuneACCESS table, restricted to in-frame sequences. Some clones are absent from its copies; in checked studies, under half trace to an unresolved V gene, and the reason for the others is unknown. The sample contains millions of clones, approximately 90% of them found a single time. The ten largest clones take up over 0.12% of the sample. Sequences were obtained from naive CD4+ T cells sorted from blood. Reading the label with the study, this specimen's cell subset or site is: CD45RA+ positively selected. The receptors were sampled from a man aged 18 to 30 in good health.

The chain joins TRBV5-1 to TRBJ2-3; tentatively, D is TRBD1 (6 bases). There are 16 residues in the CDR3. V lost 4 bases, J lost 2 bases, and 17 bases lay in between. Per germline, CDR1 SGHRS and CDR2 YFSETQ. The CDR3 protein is CASSLRTRGPTDTQYF. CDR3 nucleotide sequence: TGCGCCAGCAGCCTCAGGACCAGGGGTCCCACAGATACGCAGTATTTT.

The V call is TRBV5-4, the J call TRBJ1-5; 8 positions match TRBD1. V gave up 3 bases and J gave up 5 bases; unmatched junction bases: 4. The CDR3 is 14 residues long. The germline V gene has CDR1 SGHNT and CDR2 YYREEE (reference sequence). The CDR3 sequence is CASSSDRADQPQHF. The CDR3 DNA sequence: TGTGCCAGCAGCTCGGACAGGGCCGATCAGCCCCAGCATTTT.

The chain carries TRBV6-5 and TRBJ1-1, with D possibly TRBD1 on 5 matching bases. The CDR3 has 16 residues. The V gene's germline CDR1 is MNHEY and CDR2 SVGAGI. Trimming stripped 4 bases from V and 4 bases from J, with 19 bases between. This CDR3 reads CASSLGVGDWGTEAFF. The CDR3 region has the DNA TGTGCCAGCAGTTTAGGAGTGGGGGATTGGGGCACTGAAGCTTTCTTT.

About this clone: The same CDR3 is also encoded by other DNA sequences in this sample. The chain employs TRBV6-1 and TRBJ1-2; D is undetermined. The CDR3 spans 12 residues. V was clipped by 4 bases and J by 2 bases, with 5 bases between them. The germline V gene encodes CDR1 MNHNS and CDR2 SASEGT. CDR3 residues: CASSVGNYGYTF. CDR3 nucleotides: TGTGCCAGCAGTGTGGGGAACTATGGCTACACCTTC.

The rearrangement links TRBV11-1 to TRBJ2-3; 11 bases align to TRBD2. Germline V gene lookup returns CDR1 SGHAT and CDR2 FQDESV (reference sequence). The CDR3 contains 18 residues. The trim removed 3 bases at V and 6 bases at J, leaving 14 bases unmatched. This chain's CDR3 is CASSLLAGGLRRVDTQYF. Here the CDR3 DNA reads TGTGCCAGCAGCTTGCTAGCGGGAGGCCTCCGCAGGGTTGATACGCAGTATTTT.

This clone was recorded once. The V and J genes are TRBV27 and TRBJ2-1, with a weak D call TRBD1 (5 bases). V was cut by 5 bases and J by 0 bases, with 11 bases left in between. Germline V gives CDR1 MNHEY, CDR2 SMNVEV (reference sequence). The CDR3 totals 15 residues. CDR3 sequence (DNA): TGTGCCAGCAGTGGGCTCCAGGGCTCCTACAATGAGCAGTTCTTC. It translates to CASSGLQGSYNEQFF.

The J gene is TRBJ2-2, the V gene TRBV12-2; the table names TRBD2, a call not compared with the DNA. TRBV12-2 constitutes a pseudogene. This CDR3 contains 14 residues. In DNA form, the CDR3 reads TGTGCAAGTCGCTTACCTCTTAACACCGGGGAGCTGTTTTTT. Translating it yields CASRLPLNTGELFF.

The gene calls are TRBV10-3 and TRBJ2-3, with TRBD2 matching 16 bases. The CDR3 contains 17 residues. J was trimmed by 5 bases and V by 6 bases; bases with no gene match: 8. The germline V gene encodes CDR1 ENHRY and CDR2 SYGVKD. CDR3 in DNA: TGTGCCATCAGAGGGACTAGCGGGGGGGCCCAAGGAGATACGCAGTATTTT. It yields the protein CAIRGTSGGAQGDTQYF.

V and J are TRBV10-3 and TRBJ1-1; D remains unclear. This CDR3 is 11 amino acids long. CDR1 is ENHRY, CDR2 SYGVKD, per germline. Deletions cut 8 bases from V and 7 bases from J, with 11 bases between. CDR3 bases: TGTGCCATCTCAAAGGGCAGTGAAGCTTTCTTT. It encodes CAISKGSEAFF.

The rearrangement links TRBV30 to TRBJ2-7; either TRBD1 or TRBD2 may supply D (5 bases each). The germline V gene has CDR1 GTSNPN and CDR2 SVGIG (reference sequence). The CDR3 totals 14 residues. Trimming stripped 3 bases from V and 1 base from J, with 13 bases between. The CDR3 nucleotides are TGTGCCTGGAGCGCGGGCAGGGAATCCTACGAGCAGTACTTC. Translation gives CAWSAGRESYEQYF.

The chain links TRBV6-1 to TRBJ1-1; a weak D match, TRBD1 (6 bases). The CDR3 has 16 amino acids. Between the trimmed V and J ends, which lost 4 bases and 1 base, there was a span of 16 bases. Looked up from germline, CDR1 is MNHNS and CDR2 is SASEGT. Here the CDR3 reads CASSAHTGHKNTEAFF. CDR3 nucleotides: TGTGCCAGCAGTGCGCACACGGGACACAAGAACACTGAAGCTTTCTTT.

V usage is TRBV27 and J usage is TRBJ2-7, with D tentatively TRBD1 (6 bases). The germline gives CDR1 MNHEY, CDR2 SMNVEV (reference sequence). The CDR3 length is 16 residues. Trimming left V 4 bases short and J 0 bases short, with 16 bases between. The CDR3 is CASSSGDTGSSYEQYF. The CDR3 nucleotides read TGTGCCAGCAGTTCAGGGGACACAGGAAGCTCCTACGAGCAGTACTTC.

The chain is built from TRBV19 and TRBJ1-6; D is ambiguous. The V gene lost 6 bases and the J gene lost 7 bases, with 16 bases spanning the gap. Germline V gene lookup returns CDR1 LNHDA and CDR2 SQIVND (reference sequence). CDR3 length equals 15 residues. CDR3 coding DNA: TGTGCCAGTAGGGCCGACACGACCCAGAATTCACCCCTCCACTTT. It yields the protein CASRADTTQNSPLHF.

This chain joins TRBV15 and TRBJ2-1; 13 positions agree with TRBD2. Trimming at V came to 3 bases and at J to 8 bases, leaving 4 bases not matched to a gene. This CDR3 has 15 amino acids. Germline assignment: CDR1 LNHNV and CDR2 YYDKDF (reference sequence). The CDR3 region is CATSSTSGGAYEQFF. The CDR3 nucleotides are TGTGCCACCAGCAGCACTAGCGGGGGGGCCTATGAGCAGTTCTTC.

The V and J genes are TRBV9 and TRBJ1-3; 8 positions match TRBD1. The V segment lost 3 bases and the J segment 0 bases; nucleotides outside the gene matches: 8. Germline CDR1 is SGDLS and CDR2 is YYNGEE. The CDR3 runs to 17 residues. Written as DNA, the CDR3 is TGTGCCAGCAGCGAAAAGGACAGGGTATACTCTGGAAACACCATATATTTT. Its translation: CASSEKDRVYSGNTIYF.